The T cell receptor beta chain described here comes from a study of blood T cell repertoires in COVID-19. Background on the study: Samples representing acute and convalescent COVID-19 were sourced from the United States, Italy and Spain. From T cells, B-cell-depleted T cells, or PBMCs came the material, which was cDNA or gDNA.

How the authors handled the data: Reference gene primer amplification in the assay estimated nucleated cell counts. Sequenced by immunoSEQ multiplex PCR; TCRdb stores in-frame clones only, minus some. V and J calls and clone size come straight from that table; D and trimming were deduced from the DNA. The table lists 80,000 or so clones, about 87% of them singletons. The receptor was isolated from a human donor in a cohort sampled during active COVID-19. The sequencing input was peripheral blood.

CDR3 residues: CASSPGQGGKLFF. In nucleotides, the CDR3 is TGTGCCAGCAGCCCAGGACAGGGAGGGAAACTGTTTTTT. The chain carries TRBV7-9 and TRBJ1-4; 8 bases match TRBD1. Unmatched junction bases numbered 7, after V lost 5 bases and J lost 11 bases. Germline V gene data show CDR1 as SEHNR and CDR2 as FQNEAQ (reference sequence). The CDR3 length is 13 residues.